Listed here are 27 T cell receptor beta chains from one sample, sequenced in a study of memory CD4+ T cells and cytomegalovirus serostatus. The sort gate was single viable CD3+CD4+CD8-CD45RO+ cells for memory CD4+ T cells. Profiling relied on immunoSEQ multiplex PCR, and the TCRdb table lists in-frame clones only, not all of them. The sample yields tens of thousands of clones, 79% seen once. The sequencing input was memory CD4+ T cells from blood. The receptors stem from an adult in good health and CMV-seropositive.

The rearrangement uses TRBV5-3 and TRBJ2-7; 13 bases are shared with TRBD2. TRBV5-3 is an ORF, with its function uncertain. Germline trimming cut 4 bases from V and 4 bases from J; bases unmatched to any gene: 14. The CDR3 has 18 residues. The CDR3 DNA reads TGTGCCAGAAGCGACAGACTAGCGGGAGGTAATAGGGTGTACGAGCAGTACTTC. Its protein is CARSDRLAGGNRVYEQYF.

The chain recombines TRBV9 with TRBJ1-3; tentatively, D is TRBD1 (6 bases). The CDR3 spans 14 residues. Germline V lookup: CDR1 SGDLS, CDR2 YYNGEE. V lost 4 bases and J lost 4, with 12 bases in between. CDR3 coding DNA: TGTGCCAGCAGCTCAACAGGGCCAGGAAACACCATATATTTT. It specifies CASSSTGPGNTIYF.

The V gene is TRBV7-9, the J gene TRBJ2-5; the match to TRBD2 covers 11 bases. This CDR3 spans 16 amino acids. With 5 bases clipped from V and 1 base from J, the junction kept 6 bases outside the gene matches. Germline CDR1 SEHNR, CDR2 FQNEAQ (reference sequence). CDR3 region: CASSTRLAGRQETQYF. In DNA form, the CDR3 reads TGTGCCAGCAGCACTCGACTAGCGGGACGCCAAGAGACCCAGTACTTC.

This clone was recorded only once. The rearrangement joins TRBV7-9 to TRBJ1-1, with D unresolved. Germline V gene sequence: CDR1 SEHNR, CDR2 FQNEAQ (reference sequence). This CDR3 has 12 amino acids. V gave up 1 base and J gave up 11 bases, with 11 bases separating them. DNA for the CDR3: TGTGCCAGCAGCTTAGAGGGAGGCTGGGCTTTCTTT. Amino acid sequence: CASSLEGGWAFF.

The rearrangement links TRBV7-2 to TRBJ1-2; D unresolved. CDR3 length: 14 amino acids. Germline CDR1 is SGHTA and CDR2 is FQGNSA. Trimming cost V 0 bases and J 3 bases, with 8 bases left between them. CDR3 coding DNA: TGTGCCAGCAGCTTAGCGTGGCGGGACTATGGCTACACCTTC. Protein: CASSLAWRDYGYTF.

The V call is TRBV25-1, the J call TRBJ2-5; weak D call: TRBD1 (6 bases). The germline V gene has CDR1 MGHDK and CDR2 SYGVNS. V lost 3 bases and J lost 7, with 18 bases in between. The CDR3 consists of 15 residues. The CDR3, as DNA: TGTGCCAGCAGTGAGTCGGACAGTACCTCAGGGACCCAGTACTTC. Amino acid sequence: CASSESDSTSGTQYF.

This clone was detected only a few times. CDR3 coding DNA: TGTGCCAGCAGCGTCATAGCCAGGGCGAGGAACACCATATATTTT. It translates to CASSVIARARNTIYF. The chain couples TRBV9 to TRBJ1-3, with a tentative D call TRBD1 (5 bases). Germline CDR1 and CDR2: SGDLS and YYNGEE. This CDR3 has 15 amino acids. Between the trimmed V and J ends, which lost 2 bases and 7 bases, there was a span of 16 bases.

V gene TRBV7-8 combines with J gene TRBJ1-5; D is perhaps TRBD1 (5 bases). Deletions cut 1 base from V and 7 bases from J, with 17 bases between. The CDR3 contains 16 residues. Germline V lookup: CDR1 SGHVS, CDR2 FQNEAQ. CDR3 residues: CASSLEAGPSKQPQHF. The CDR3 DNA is TGTGCCAGCAGCTTAGAGGCAGGGCCTTCGAAGCAGCCCCAGCATTTT.

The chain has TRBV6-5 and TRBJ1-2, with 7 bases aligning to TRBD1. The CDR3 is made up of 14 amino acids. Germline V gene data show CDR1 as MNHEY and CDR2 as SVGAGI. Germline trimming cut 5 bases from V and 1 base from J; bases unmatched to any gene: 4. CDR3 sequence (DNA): TGTGCCAGCAGTGAAGGGACAGTTAACTATGGCTACACCTTC. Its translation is CASSEGTVNYGYTF.

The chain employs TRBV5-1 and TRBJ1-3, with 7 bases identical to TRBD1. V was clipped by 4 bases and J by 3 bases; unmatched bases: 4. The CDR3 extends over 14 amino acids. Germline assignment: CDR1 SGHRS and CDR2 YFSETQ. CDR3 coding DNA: TGCGCCAGCAGCCCGACAGGGAATGGAAACACCATATATTTT. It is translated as CASSPTGNGNTIYF.

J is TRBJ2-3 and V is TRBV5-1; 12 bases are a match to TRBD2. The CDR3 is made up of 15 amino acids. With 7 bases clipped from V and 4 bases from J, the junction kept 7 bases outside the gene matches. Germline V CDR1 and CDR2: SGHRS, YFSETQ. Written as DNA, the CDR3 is TGCGCCAGCGGATCGACTAGCGGGAGTGCAGATACGCAGTATTTT. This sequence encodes CASGSTSGSADTQYF.

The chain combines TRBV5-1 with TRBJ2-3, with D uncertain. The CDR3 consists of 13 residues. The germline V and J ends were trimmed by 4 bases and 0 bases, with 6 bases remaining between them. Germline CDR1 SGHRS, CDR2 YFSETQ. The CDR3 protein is CASSIHSTDTQYF. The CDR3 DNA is TGCGCCAGCAGCATCCACAGCACAGATACGCAGTATTTT.

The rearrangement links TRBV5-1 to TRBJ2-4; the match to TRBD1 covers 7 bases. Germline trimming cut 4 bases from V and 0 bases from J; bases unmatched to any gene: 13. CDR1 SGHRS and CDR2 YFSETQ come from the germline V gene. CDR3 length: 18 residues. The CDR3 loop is CASSKEASQGLAKNIQYF. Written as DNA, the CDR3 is TGCGCCAGCAGCAAAGAAGCTTCACAGGGGTTAGCCAAAAACATTCAGTACTTC. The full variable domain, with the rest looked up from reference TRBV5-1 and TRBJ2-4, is KAGVTQTPRYLIKTRGQQVTLSCSPISGHRSVSWYQQTPGQGLQFLFEYFSETQRNKGNFPGRFSGRQFSNSRSEMNVSTLELGDSALYLCASSKEASQGLAKNIQYFGAGTRLSVL.

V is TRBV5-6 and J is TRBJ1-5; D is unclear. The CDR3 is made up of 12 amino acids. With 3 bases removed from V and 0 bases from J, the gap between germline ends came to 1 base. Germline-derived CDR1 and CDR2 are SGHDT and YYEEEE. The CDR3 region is CASSYSNQPQHF. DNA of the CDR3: TGTGCCAGCAGCTATAGCAATCAGCCCCAGCATTTT.

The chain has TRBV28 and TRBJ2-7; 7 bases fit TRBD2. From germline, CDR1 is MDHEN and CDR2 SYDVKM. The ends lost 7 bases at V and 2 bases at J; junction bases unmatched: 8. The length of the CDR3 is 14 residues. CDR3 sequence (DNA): TGTGCCAGCATGGCCCCTAGCGGCGCCTACGAGCAGTACTTC. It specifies CASMAPSGAYEQYF. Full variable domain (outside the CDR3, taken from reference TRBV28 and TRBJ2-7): DVKVTQSSRYLVKRTGEKVFLECVQDMDHENMFWYRQDPGLGLRLIYFSYDVKMKEKGDIPEGYSVSREKKERFSLILESASTNQTSMYLCASMAPSGAYEQYFGPGTRLTVT.

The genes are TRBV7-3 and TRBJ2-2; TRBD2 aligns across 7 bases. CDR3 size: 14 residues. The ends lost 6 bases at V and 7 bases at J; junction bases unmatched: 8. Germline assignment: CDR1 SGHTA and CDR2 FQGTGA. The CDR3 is CASRQSGGYGELFF. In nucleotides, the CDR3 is TGTGCCAGCAGGCAGTCGGGGGGATACGGGGAGCTGTTTTTT.

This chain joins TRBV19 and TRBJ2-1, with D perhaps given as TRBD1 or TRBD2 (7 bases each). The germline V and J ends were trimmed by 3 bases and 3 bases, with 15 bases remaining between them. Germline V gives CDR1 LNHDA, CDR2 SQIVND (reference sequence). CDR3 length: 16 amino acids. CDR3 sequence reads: CASSIGGGTVYNEQFF. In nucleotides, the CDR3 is TGTGCCAGTAGTATTGGGGGGGGGACAGTCTACAATGAGCAGTTCTTC. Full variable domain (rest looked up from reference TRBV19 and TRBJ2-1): DGGITQSPKYLFRKEGQNVTLSCEQNLNHDAMYWYRQDPGQGLRLIYYSQIVNDFQKGDIAEGYSVSREKKESFPLTVTSAQKNPTAFYLCASSIGGGTVYNEQFFGPGTRLTVL.

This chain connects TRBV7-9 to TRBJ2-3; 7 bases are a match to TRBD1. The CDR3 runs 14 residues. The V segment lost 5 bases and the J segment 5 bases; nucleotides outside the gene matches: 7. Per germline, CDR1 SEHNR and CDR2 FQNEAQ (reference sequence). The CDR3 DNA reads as TGTGCCAGCAGCCACGCGACAGGGAGAGATACGCAGTATTTT. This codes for CASSHATGRDTQYF.

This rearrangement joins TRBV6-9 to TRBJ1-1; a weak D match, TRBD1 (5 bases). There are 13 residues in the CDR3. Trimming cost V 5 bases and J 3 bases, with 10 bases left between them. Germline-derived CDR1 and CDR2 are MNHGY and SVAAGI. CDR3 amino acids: CASSRTGDTEAFF. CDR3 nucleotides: TGTGCCAGCAGTCGAACGGGGGACACTGAAGCTTTCTTT.

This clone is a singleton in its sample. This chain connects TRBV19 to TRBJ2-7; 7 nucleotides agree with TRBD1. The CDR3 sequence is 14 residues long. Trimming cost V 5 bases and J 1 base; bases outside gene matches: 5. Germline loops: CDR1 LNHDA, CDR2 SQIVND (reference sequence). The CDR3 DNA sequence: TGTGCCAGTAGTGTCCAGGGGGTTTCCTACGAGCAGTACTTC. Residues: CASSVQGVSYEQYF. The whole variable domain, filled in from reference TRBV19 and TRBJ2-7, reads DGGITQSPKYLFRKEGQNVTLSCEQNLNHDAMYWYRQDPGQGLRLIYYSQIVNDFQKGDIAEGYSVSREKKESFPLTVTSAQKNPTAFYLCASSVQGVSYEQYFGPGTRLTVT.

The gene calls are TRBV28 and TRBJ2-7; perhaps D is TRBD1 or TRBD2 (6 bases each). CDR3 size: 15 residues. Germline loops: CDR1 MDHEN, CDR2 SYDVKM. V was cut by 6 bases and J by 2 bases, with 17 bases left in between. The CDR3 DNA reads TGTGCCAGCAGCTCACCGGGTCGGGGGCCCTACGAGCAGTACTTC. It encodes CASSSPGRGPYEQYF.

CDR3 sequence reads: CASSPGTSGSGGETQYF. CDR3 DNA sequence: TGTGCCAGCAGCCCCGGGACTAGCGGGAGCGGTGGAGAGACCCAGTACTTC. The V call is TRBV9, the J call TRBJ2-5, with 14 bases aligning to TRBD2. Germline CDR1 reads SGDLS; CDR2 reads YYNGEE. This CDR3 contains 17 residues. V was pared by 4 bases and J by 4 bases, with 9 bases of the junction left unmatched.

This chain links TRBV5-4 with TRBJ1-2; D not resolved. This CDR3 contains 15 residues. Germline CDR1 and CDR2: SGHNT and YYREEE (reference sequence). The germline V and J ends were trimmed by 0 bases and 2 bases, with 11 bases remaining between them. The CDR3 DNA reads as TGTGCCAGCAGCTTGGTCCACGATCAAAACTATGGCTACACCTTC. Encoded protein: CASSLVHDQNYGYTF. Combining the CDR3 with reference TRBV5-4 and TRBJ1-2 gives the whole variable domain ETGVTQSPTHLIKTRGQQVTLRCSSQSGHNTVSWYQQALGQGPQFIFQYYREEENGRGNFPPRFSGLQFPNYSSELNVNALELDDSALYLCASSLVHDQNYGYTFGSGTRLTVV.

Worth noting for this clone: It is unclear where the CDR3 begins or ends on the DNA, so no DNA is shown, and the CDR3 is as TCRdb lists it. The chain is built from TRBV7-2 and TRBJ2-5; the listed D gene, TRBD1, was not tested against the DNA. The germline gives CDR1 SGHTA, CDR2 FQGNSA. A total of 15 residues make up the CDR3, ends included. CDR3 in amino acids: CASSFFWQSQETQYF.

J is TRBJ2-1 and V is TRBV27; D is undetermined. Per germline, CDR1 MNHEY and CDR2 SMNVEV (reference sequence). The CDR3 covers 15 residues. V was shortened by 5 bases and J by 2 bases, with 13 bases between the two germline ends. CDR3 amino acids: CASSQTRLTYNEQFF. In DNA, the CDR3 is TGTGCCAGCAGTCAGACAAGACTCACCTACAATGAGCAGTTCTTC.

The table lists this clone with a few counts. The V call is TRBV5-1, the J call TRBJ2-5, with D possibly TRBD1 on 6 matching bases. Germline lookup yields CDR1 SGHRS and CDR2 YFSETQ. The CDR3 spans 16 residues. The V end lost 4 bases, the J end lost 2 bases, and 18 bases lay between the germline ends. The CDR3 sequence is CASSPSGAPSQETQYF. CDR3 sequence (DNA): TGCGCCAGCAGCCCTTCAGGGGCCCCTTCTCAAGAGACCCAGTACTTC.

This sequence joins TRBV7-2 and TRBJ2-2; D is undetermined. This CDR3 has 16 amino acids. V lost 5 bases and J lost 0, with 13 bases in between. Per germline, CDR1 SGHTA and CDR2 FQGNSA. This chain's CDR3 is CASSQDRPPNTGELFF. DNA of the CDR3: TGTGCCAGCAGCCAGGACCGACCGCCGAACACCGGGGAGCTGTTTTTT.